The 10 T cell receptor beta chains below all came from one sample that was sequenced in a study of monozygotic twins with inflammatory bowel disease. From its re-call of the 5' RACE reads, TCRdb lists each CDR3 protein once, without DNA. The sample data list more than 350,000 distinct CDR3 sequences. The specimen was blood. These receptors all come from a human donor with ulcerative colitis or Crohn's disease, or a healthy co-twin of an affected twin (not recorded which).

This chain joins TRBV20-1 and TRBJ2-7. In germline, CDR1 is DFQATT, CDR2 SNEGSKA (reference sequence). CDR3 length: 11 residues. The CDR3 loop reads CSASTEYEQYF.

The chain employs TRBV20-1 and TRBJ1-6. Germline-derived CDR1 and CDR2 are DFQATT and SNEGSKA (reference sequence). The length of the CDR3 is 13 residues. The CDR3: CSAPGLHNSPLHF.

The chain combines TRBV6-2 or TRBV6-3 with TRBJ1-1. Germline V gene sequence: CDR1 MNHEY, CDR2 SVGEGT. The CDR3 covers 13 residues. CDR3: CASSRKMNTEAFF.

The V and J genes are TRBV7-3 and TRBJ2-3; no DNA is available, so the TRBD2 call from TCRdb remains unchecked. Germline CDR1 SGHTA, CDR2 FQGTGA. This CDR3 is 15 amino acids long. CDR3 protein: CASSITSGRTDTQYF.

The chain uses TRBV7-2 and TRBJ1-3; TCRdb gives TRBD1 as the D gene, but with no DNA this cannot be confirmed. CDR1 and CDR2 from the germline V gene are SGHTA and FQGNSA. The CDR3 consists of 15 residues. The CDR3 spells CASIGQGIPGNTIYF.

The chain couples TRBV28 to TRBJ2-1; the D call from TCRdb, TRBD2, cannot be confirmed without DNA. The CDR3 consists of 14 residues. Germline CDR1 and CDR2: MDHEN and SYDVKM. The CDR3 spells CASSPAGGANEQFF.

This chain's CDR3 is CASSPRVGDSEAFF. This chain joins TRBV18 and TRBJ1-1. CDR1 KGHSH and CDR2 LQKENI come from the germline V gene. This CDR3 region has 14 residues. Full variable domain (outside the CDR3, taken from reference TRBV18 and TRBJ1-1): NAGVMQNPRHLVRRRGQEARLRCSPMKGHSHVYWYRQLPEEGLKFMVYLQKENIIDESGMPKERFSAEFPKEGPSILRIQQVVRGDSAAYFCASSPRVGDSEAFFGQGTRLTVV.

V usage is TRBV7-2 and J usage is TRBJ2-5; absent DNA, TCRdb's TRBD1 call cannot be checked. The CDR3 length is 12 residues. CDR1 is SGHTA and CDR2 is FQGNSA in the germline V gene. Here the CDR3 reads CARSPGQGLKYF.

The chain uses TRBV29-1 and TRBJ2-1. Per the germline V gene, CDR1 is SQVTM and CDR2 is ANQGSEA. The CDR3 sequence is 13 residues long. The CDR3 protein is CSVEYAAYNEQFF.

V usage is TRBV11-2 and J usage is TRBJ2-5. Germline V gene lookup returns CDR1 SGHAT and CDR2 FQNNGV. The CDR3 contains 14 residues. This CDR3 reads CASNEHLGGETQYF.